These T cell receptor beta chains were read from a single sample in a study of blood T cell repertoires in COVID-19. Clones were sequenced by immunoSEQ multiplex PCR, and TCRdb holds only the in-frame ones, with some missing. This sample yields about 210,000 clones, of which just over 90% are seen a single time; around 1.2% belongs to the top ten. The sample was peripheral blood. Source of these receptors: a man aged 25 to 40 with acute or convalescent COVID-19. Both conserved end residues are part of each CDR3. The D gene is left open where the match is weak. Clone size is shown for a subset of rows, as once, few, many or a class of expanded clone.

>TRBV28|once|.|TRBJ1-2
CASSLDRWTAYGYTF
TGTGCCAGCAGTTTAGATAGGTGGACAGCGTATGGCTACACCTTC
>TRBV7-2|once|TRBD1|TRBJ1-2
CASSLGGRAGGGYTF
TGTGCCAGCAGCTTAGGTGGTAGGGCAGGGGGTGGCTACACCTTC
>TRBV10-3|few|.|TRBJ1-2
CAISEIVTGGSGYTF
TGTGCCATCAGTGAGATAGTAACAGGCGGGAGTGGCTACACCTTC
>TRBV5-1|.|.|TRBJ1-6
CASSLDTRGPLHF
TGCGCCAGCAGCTTAGATACAAGGGGACCCCTCCACTTT
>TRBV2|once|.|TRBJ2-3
CASKEADTQYF
TGTGCCAGCAAAGAGGCAGATACGCAGTATTTT
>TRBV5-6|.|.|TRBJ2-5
CASSSLGGETQYF
TGTGCCAGCAGCTCATTAGGAGGGGAGACCCAGTACTTC
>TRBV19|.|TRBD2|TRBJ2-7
CASRTSGRSEQYF
TGTGCCAGTAGAACTAGCGGGAGGAGCGAGCAGTACTTC
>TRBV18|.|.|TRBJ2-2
CASSFLAAPNTGELFF
TGTGCCAGCTCTTTCTTAGCGGCCCCGAACACCGGGGAGCTGTTTTTT
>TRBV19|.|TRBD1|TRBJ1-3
CASSIEGALRGNTIYF
TGTGCCAGTAGTATTGAGGGGGCATTGCGTGGAAACACCATATATTTT
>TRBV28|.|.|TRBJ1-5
CASSLGRQPQHF
TGTGCCAGCAGCCTCGGGAGGCAGCCCCAGCATTTT
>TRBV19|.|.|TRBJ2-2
CASSIRPGELFF
TGTGCCAGTAGTATCCGTCCCGGGGAGCTGTTTTTT
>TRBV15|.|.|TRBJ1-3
CATSRDRGYGNTIYF
TGTGCCACCAGCAGAGATCGGGGGTATGGAAACACCATATATTTT
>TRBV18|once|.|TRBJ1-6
CASAISSYNSPLHF
TGTGCCAGCGCAATTAGCTCCTATAATTCACCCCTCCACTTT
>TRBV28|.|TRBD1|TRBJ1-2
CASRRDSNYGYTF
TGTGCCAGCAGGCGGGACAGTAACTATGGCTACACCTTC
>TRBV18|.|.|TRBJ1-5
CASSPTRDNYQPQHF
TGTGCCAGCTCACCAACCCGGGACAACTATCAGCCCCAGCATTTT
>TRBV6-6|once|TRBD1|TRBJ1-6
CASRDRGYNSPLHF
TGTGCCAGCAGGGACAGGGGGTACAATTCACCCCTCCACTTT
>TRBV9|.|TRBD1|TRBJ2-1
CASSPKGQVPYNEQFF
TGTGCCAGCAGCCCCAAGGGACAGGTCCCTTACAATGAGCAGTTCTTC
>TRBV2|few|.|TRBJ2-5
CASSEAFVFQETQYF
TGTGCCAGCAGTGAAGCCTTCGTGTTCCAAGAGACCCAGTACTTC
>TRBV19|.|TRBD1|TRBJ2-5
CASSLQGGSGTQYF
TGTGCCAGTAGTCTACAGGGGGGCTCCGGGACCCAGTACTTC
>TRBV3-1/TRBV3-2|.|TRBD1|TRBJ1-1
CASSLRDRGPDSEAFF
TGTGCCAGCAGCCTCCGGGACAGGGGGCCCGATAGTGAAGCTTTCTTT
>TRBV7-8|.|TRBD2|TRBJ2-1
CASSSRGGPYNEQFF
TGTGCCAGCAGCTCGCGGGGGGGCCCCTACAATGAGCAGTTCTTC
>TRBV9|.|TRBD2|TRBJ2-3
CASSDERGTDTQYF
TGTGCCAGCAGCGATGAGCGGGGGACAGATACGCAGTATTTT
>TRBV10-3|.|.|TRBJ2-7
CAILSAAYEQYF
TGTGCCATCCTCTCTGCAGCCTACGAGCAGTACTTC
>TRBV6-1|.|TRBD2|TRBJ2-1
CASSGGWREGYNEQFF
TGTGCCAGCAGTGGTGGGTGGCGGGAGGGCTACAATGAGCAGTTCTTC
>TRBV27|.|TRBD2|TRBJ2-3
CASSFWAGGTTDTQYF
TGTGCCAGCAGTTTTTGGGCGGGGGGGACCACAGATACGCAGTATTTT
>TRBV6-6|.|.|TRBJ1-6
CASGPGTGLGSYNSPLHF
TGTGCCAGCGGTCCCGGGACTGGGTTAGGCTCCTATAATTCACCCCTCCACTTT